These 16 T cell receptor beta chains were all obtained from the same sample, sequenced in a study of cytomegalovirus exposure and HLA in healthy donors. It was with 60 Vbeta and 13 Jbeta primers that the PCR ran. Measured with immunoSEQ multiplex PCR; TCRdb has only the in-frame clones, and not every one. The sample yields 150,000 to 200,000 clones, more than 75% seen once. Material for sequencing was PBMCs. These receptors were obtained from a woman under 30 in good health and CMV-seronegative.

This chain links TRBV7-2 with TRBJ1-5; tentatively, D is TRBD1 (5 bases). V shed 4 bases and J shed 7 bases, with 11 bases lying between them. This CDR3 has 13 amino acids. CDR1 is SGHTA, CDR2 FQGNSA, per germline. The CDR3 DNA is TGTGCCAGCAGCTCCCGGGGGGAGCAGCCCCAGCATTTT. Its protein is CASSSRGEQPQHF.

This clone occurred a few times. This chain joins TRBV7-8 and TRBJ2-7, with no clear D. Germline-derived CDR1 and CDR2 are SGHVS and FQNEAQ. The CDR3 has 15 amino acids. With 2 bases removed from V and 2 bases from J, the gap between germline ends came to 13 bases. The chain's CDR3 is CASSLYVVGPYEQYF. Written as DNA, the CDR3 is TGTGCCAGCAGCTTATACGTTGTGGGCCCCTACGAGCAGTACTTC. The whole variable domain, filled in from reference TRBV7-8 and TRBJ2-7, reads GAGVSQSPRYKVAKRGQDVALRCDPISGHVSLFWYQQALGQGPEFLTYFQNEAQLDKSGLPSDRFFAERPEGSVSTLKIQRTQQEDSAVYLCASSLYVVGPYEQYFGPGTRLTVT.

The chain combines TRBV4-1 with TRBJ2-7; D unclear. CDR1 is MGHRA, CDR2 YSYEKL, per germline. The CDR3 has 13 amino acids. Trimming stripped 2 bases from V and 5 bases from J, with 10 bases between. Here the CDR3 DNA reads TGCGCCAGCAGCCAATTTCCCCTCGACGAGCAGTACTTC. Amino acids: CASSQFPLDEQYF.

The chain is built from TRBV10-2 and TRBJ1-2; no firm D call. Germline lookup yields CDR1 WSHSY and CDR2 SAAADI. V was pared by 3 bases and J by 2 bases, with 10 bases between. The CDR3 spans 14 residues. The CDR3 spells CASSDSAANYGYTF. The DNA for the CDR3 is TGCGCCAGCAGTGATTCGGCAGCGAACTATGGCTACACCTTC.

In DNA, the CDR3 is TGTGCCAGCAGTTTCAGGGGAGGGAGCTCCTACGAGCAGTACTTC. It is translated as CASSFRGGSSYEQYF. This sequence joins TRBV27 and TRBJ2-7, with D perhaps matching TRBD2 (7 bases). This CDR3 is built from 15 residues. The germline V gene encodes CDR1 MNHEY and CDR2 SMNVEV (reference sequence). Trimming took off 3 bases at V and 0 bases at J, with 12 bases between the two ends.

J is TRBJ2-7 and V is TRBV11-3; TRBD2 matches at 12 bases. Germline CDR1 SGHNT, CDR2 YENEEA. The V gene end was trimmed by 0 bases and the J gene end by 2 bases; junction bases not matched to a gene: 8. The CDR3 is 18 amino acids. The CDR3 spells CASSLDGSSSGRAYEQYF. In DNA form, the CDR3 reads TGTGCCAGCAGCTTAGATGGGTCATCTAGCGGGAGGGCCTACGAGCAGTACTTC.

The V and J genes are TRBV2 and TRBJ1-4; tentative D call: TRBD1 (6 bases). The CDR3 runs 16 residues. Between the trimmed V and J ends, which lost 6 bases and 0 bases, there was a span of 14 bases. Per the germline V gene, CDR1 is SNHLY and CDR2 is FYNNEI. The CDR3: CASRGHNIATNEKLFF. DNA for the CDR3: TGTGCCAGCAGGGGACACAACATAGCAACTAATGAAAAACTGTTTTTT.

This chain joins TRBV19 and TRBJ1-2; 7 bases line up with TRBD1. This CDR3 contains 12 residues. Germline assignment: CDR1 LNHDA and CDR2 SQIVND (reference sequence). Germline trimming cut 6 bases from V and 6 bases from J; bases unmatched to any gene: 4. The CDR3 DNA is TGTGCCAGTAGGCAGGGGGACGATGGCTACACCTTC. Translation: CASRQGDDGYTF.

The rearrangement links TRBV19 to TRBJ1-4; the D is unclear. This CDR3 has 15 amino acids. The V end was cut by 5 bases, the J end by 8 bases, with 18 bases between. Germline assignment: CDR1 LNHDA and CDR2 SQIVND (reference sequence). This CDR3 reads CASSSSFPEWEKLFF. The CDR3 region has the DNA TGTGCCAGTAGTTCTTCCTTCCCCGAGTGGGAAAAACTGTTTTTT.

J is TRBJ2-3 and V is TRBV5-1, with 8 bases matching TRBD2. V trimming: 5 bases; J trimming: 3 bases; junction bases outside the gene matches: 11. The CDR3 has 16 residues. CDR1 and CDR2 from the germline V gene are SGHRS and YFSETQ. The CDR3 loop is CASRGFLSGGTDTQYF. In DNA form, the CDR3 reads TGCGCCAGCAGGGGGTTCCTCTCGGGAGGGACAGATACGCAGTATTTT.

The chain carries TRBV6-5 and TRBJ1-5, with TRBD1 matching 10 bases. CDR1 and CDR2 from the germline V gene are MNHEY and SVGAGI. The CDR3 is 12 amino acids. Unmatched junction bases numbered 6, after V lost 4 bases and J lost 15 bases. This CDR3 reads CASSWDRGVLHF. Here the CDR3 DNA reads TGTGCCAGCAGTTGGGACAGGGGAGTATTGCATTTT.

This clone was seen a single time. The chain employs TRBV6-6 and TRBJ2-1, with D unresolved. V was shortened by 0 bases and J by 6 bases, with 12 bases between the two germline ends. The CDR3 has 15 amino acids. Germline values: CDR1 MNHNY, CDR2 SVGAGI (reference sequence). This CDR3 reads CASSYSEDFFNEQFF. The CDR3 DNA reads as TGTGCCAGCAGTTACTCGGAAGACTTTTTCAATGAGCAGTTCTTC.

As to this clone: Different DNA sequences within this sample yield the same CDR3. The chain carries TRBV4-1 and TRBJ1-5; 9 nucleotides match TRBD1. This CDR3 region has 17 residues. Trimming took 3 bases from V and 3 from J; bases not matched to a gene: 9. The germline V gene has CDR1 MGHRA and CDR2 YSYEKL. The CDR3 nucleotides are TGCGCCAGCAGCCATTGGACAGGGGCGGATAACAATCAGCCCCAGCATTTT. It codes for CASSHWTGADNNQPQHF.

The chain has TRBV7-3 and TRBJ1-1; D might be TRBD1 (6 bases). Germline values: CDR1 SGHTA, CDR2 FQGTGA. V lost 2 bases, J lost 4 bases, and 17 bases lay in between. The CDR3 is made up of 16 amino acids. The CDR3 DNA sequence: TGTGCCAGCAGCTTAGTGGGAGGGGGTATGGGCACTGAAGCTTTCTTT. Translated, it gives CASSLVGGGMGTEAFF. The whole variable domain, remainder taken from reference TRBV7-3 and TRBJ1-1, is GAGVSQTPSNKVTEKGKYVELRCDPISGHTALYWYRQSLGQGPEFLIYFQGTGAADDSGLPNDRFFAVRPEGSVSTLKIQRTERGDSAVYLCASSLVGGGMGTEAFFGQGTRLTVV.

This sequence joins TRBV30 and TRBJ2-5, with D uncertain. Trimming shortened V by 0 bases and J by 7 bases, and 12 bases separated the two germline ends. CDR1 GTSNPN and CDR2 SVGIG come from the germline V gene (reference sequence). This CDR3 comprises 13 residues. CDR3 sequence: CAWSVSERGTQYF. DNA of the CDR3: TGTGCCTGGAGTGTCTCGGAGCGAGGGACCCAGTACTTC.

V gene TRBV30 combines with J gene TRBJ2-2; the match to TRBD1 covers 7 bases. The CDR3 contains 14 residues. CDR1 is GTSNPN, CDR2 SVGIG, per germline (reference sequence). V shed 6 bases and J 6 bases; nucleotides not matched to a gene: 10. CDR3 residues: CACRQGRRAGELFF. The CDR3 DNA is TGTGCCTGTAGACAGGGCCGTCGAGCCGGGGAGCTGTTTTTT.